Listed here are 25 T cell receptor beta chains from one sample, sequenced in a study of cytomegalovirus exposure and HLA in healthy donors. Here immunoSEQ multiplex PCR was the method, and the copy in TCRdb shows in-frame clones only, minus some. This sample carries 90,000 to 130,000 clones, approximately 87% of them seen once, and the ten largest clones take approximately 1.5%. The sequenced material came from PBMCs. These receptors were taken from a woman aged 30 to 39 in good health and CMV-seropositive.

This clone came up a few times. CDR3 residues: CASSPTDLNSPLHF. The CDR3 nucleotides read TGTGCCAGCAGCCCGACCGACTTGAATTCACCCCTCCACTTT. This sequence joins TRBV7-8 and TRBJ1-6; unclear D gene. This CDR3 is built from 14 residues. Between the trimmed V and J ends, which lost 5 bases and 7 bases, there was a span of 12 bases. Germline V gene data show CDR1 as SGHVS and CDR2 as FQNEAQ.

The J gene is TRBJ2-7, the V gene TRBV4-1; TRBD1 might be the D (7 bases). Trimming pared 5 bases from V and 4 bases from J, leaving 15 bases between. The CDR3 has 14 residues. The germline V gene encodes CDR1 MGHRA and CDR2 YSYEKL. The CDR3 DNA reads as TGCGCCAGCAGCTCCCAGGAGGGGGCTTACGAGCAGTACTTC. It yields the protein CASSSQEGAYEQYF.

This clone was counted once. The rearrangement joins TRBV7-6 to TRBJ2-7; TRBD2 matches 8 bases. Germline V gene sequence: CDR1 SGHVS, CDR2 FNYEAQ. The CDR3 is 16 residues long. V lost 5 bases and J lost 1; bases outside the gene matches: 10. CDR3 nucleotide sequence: TGTGCCAGCAGCCGAAGTCCTCGGGGGGGATCCTACGAGCAGTACTTC. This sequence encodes CASSRSPRGGSYEQYF.

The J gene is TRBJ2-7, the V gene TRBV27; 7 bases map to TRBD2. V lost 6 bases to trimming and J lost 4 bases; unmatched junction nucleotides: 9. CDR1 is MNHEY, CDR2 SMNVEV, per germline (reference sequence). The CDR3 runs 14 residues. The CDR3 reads CASSRVAGAYEQYF. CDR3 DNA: TGTGCCAGCAGCCGCGTGGCGGGAGCTTACGAGCAGTACTTC.

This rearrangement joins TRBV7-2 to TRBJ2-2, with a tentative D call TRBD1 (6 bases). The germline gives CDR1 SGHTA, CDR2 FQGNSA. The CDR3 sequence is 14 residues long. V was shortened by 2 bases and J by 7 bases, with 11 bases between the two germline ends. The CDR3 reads CASSLRGGGGELFF. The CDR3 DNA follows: TGTGCCAGCAGCTTACGAGGGGGTGGCGGGGAGCTGTTTTTT.

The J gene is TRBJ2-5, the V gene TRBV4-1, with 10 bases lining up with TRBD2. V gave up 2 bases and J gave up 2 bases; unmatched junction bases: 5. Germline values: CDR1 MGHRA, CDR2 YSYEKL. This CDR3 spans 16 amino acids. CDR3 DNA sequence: TGCGCCAGCAGCCAACAACTAGCGGGGAAACAAGAGACCCAGTACTTC. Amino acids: CASSQQLAGKQETQYF.

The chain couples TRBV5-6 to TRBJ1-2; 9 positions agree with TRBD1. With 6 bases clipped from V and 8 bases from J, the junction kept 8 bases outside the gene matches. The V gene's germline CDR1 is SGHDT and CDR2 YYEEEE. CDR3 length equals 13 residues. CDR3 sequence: CASTQQGALGYTF. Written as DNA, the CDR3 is TGTGCCAGCACCCAACAGGGGGCGTTAGGCTACACCTTC.

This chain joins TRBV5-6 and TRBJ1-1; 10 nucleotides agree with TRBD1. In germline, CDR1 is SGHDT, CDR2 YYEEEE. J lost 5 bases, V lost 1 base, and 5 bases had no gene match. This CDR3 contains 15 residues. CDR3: CASSLPGQGNTEAFF. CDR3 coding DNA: TGTGCCAGCAGCTTGCCGGGACAGGGGAATACTGAAGCTTTCTTT.

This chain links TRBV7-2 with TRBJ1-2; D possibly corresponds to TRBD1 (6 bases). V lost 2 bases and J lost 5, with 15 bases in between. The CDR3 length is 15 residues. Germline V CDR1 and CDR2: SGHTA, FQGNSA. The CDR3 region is CASSLSEGGLYGYTF. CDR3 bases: TGTGCCAGCAGCTTATCGGAAGGGGGATTGTATGGCTACACCTTC.

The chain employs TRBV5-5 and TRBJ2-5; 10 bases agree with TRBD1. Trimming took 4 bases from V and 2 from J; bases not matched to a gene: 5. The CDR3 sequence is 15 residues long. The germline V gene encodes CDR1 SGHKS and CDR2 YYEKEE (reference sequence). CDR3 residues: CASSLGQGWQETQYF. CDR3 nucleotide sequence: TGTGCCAGCAGCCTGGGACAGGGGTGGCAAGAGACCCAGTACTTC.

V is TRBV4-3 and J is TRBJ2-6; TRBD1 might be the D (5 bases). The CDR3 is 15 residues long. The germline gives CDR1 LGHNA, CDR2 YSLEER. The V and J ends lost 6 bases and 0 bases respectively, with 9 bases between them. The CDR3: CASSDSSSGANVLTF. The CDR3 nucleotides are TGCGCCAGCAGTGACAGCAGCTCTGGGGCCAACGTCCTGACTTTC.

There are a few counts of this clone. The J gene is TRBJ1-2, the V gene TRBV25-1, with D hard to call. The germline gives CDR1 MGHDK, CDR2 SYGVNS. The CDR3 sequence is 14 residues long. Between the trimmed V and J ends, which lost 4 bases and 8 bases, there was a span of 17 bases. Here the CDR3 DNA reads TGTGCCAGCAGTGGCCCCAATTCTTGGGAGGGCTACACCTTC. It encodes CASSGPNSWEGYTF.

The CDR3 loop is CAWGKLAGEQYF. The CDR3, as DNA: TGTGCCTGGGGGAAGCTAGCGGGGGAGCAGTACTTC. The chain joins TRBV30 to TRBJ2-7, with 9 bases matching TRBD2. The CDR3 contains 12 residues. Looked up from germline, CDR1 is GTSNPN and CDR2 is SVGIG (reference sequence). After removal of 5 bases from V and 7 bases from J, the junction contained 6 bases not matched to a gene.

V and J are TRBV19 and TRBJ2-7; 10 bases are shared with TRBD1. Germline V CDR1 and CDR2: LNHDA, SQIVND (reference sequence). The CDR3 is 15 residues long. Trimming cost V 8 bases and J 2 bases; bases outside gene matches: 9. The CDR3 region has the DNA TGTGCCAGTTCGAATTCGGGACAGGGGACCTACGAGCAGTACTTC. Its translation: CASSNSGQGTYEQYF.

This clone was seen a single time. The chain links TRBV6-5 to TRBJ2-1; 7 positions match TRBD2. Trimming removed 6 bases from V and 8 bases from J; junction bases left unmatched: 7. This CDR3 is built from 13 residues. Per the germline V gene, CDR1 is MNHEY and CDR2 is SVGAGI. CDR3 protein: CASRGGTTHEQFF. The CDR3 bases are TGTGCCAGCAGAGGTGGGACTACTCATGAGCAGTTCTTC.

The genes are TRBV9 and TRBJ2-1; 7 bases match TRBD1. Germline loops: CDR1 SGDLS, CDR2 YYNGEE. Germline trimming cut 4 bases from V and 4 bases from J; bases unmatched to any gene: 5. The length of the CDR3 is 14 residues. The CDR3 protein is CASSLGTAYNEQFF. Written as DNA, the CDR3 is TGTGCCAGCAGCCTCGGGACAGCTTACAATGAGCAGTTCTTC.

The CDR3 DNA reads TGTGCCAGCAGCTTAGGGGGGGGACAGGGATTCATTCAGTACTTC. It specifies CASSLGGGQGFIQYF. The chain uses TRBV11-1 and TRBJ2-4, with 9 nucleotides matching TRBD1. The V segment lost 1 base and the J segment 9 bases; nucleotides outside the gene matches: 7. The CDR3 runs 15 residues. CDR1 SGHAT and CDR2 FQDESV come from the germline V gene (reference sequence).

The CDR3 sequence: CASSQDSPWTSGRSGDTQYF. CDR3 in DNA: TGCGCCAGCAGCCAAGATAGTCCCTGGACTAGCGGGAGGTCTGGAGATACGCAGTATTTT. The chain employs TRBV4-3 and TRBJ2-3; 14 positions agree with TRBD2. The J segment lost 5 bases and the V segment lost 0 bases, leaving 13 bases of the junction unmatched. The CDR3 is made up of 20 amino acids. CDR1 and CDR2 from the germline V gene are LGHNA and YSLEER.

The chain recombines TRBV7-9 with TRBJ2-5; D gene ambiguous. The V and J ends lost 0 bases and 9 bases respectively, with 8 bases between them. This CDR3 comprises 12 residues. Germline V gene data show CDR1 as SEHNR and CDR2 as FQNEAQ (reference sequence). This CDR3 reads CASSLAAEAQYF. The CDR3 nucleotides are TGTGCCAGCAGCTTAGCGGCCGAAGCCCAGTACTTC. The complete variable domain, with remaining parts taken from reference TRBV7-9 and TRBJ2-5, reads DTGVSQNPRHKITKRGQNVTFRCDPISEHNRLYWYRQTLGQGPEFLTYFQNEAQLEKSRLLSDRFSAERPKGSFSTLEIQRTEQGDSAMYLCASSLAAEAQYFGPGTRLLVL.

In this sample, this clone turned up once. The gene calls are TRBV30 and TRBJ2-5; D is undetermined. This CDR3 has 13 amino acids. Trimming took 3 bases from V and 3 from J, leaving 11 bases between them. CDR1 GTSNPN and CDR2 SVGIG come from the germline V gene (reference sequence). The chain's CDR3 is CAWSPIQEETQYF. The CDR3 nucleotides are TGTGCCTGGAGCCCGATACAAGAAGAGACCCAGTACTTC.

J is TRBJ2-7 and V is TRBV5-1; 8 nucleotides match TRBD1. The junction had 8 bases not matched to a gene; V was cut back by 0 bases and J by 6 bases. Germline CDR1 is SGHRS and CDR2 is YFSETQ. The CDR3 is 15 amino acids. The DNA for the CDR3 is TGCGCCAGCAGCTTGGGCAGACAGGGGAACTCCGAGCAGTACTTC. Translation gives CASSLGRQGNSEQYF.

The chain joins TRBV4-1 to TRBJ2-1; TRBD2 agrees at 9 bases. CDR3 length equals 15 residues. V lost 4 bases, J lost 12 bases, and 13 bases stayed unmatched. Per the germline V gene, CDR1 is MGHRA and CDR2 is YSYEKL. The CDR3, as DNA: TGCGCCAGCAGCCGACGACTAGCGGTGAGATTTAGGCAGTTCTTC. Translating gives CASSRRLAVRFRQFF.

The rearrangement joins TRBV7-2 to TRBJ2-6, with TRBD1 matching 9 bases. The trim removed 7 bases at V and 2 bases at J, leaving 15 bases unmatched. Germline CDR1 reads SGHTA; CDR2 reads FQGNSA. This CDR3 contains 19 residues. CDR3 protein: CASIPNPGTGLAGANVLTF. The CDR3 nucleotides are TGTGCCAGCATCCCCAACCCCGGGACAGGGCTTGCTGGGGCCAACGTCCTGACTTTC.

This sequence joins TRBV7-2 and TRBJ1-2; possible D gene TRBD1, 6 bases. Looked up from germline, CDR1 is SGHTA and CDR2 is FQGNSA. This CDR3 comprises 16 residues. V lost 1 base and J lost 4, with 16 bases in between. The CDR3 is CASSLDPGTQPYGYTF. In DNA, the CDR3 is TGTGCCAGCAGCTTAGACCCCGGGACACAACCCTATGGCTACACCTTC.

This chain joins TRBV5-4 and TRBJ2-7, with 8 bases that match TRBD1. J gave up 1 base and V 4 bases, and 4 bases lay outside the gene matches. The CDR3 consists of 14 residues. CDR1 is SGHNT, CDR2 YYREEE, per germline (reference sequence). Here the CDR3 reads CASSPGTGSYEQYF. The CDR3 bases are TGTGCCAGCAGCCCCGGGACAGGATCCTACGAGCAGTACTTC.